These 32 T cell receptor beta chains were sequenced from one sample in a study of blood T cell repertoires in COVID-19. Libraries were prepared by immunoSEQ multiplex PCR; TCRdb keeps only in-frame clonotypes and omits some of them. The table includes 100,000 to 150,000 clones, 81% detected once. The specimen sequenced was peripheral blood. Receptors were obtained from a man between 25 and 39 years old with COVID-19, enrolled during active disease.

The genes are TRBV28 and TRBJ1-3, with D maybe TRBD1 (5 bases). The CDR3 is 16 residues long. Germline values: CDR1 MDHEN, CDR2 SYDVKM. Trimming took off 5 bases at V and 0 bases at J, with 14 bases between the two ends. The CDR3: CASSPSGGYSGNTIYF. The CDR3 DNA reads TGTGCCAGCAGTCCAAGCGGGGGATACTCTGGAAACACCATATATTTT. The full variable domain, in which reference TRBV28 and TRBJ1-3 provide the parts outside the CDR3, is DVKVTQSSRYLVKRTGEKVFLECVQDMDHENMFWYRQDPGLGLRLIYFSYDVKMKEKGDIPEGYSVSREKKERFSLILESASTNQTSMYLCASSPSGGYSGNTIYFGEGSWLTVV.

The rearrangement links TRBV5-8 to TRBJ1-2; TRBD1 agrees at 9 bases. V shed 1 base, J shed 5 bases, and the junction held 9 bases outside the gene matches. Germline-derived CDR1 and CDR2 are SGHTS and YDEGEE. This CDR3 has 16 residues. CDR3 region: CASSLRTGGLAYGYTF. In nucleotides, the CDR3 is TGTGCCAGCAGCTTGAGAACAGGGGGCTTGGCGTATGGCTACACCTTC.

The rearrangement uses TRBV7-9 and TRBJ2-7; 14 bases align to TRBD2. Germline lookup yields CDR1 SEHNR and CDR2 FQNEAQ (reference sequence). With 3 bases clipped from V and 3 bases from J, the junction kept 4 bases outside the gene matches. The CDR3 contains 16 residues. CDR3 coding DNA: TGTGCCAGCAGCTTTAGGACTAGCGGGAGGAACTACGAGCAGTACTTC. It codes for CASSFRTSGRNYEQYF.

A single count supports this clone. The chain links TRBV7-9 to TRBJ1-1; 12 bases are shared with TRBD1. Unmatched junction bases numbered 6, after V lost 4 bases and J lost 0 bases. CDR1 is SEHNR and CDR2 is FQNEAQ in the germline V gene (reference sequence). This CDR3 region has 17 residues. The CDR3 DNA sequence: TGTGCCAGCAGCTCCGGGACAGGGGGCGGGTTGAACACTGAAGCTTTCTTT. Translated, it gives CASSSGTGGGLNTEAFF.

The V gene is TRBV28, the J gene TRBJ1-2; the match to TRBD1 covers 9 bases. CDR1 MDHEN and CDR2 SYDVKM come from the germline V gene. V was pared by 6 bases and J by 2 bases, with 7 bases of the junction left unmatched. This CDR3 has 15 amino acids. The CDR3 nucleotides read TGTGCCAGCAGAAAGGACAGGGGAGCGAACTATGGCTACACCTTC. It yields the protein CASRKDRGANYGYTF.

This sequence joins TRBV27 and TRBJ1-5; TRBD1 matches 11 bases. CDR1 is MNHEY, CDR2 SMNVEV, per germline (reference sequence). This CDR3 has 15 residues. J lost 6 bases, V lost 2 bases, and 3 bases had no gene match. The CDR3 nucleotides are TGTGCCAGCAGTTTAGAGGGGACAGGGGGTCAGCCCCAGCATTTT. Its protein is CASSLEGTGGQPQHF.

The V gene is TRBV6-1, the J gene TRBJ1-5; perhaps TRBD1 as D (6 bases). CDR1 is MNHNS and CDR2 is SASEGT in the germline V gene. The CDR3 covers 15 residues. The ends were cut back, 3 bases at V and 5 bases at J, with 14 bases in the middle. CDR3 protein: CASSEVEQGDQPQHF. The CDR3 nucleotides read TGTGCCAGCAGTGAGGTGGAACAGGGTGATCAGCCCCAGCATTTT.

V is TRBV28 and J is TRBJ2-5; 10 nucleotides agree with TRBD1. The CDR3 extends over 16 amino acids. V lost 7 bases, J lost 5 bases, and 13 bases stayed unmatched. Germline V CDR1 and CDR2: MDHEN, SYDVKM. In DNA, the CDR3 is TGTGCCAGCACCCAAGGGACAGGGGCGACGGTGGAGACCCAGTACTTC. Protein: CASTQGTGATVETQYF.

The chain links TRBV28 to TRBJ1-1; no firm D call. Trimming removed 8 bases at V and 0 bases at J, with 13 bases between. Germline V gene lookup returns CDR1 MDHEN and CDR2 SYDVKM. CDR3 length: 14 amino acids. CDR3 sequence: CASRAGLLNTEAFF. CDR3 DNA sequence: TGTGCCAGCCGGGCAGGACTGTTGAACACTGAAGCTTTCTTT.

This clone was recorded once. The V gene is TRBV11-2, the J gene TRBJ1-2; 8 bases are shared with TRBD1. Germline trimming cut 6 bases from V and 7 bases from J; bases unmatched to any gene: 13. The V gene's germline CDR1 is SGHAT and CDR2 FQNNGV. CDR3 size: 15 residues. Here the CDR3 DNA reads TGTGCCAGCAGGCGAGGACAGGGCTCCTATGGTGGCTACACCTTC. Protein sequence: CASRRGQGSYGGYTF.

The chain carries TRBV4-2 and TRBJ2-3, with a weak D call TRBD2 (7 bases). Deletions cut 4 bases from V and 1 base from J, with 12 bases between. Germline loops: CDR1 LGHNA, CDR2 YNFKEQ. This CDR3 region has 15 residues. In nucleotides, the CDR3 is TGTGCCAGCAGCCTCCCGGGGGGCCGCACAGATACGCAGTATTTT. This sequence encodes CASSLPGGRTDTQYF.

The rearrangement links TRBV27 to TRBJ1-2; weak D call: TRBD1 (6 bases). Germline CDR1 MNHEY, CDR2 SMNVEV (reference sequence). The CDR3 contains 15 residues. Trimming removed 7 bases from V and 2 bases from J, with 17 bases in between. As DNA, the CDR3 is TGTGCCAGCACCCAAACGGGACAATTAAACTATGGCTACACCTTC. Residues: CASTQTGQLNYGYTF.

The chain carries TRBV12-5 and TRBJ2-3; 7 bases match TRBD2. The CDR3 has 17 residues. J lost 0 bases, V lost 7 bases, and 13 bases had no gene match. Germline lookup yields CDR1 LGHNT and CDR2 FRNRAP. CDR3 sequence reads: CASAPRGLPNSTDTQYF. CDR3 DNA sequence: TGTGCTAGTGCCCCTCGGGGACTACCTAATAGCACAGATACGCAGTATTTT. The full variable domain, completed using reference TRBV12-5 and TRBJ2-3, is DARVTQTPRHKVTEMGQEVTMRCQPILGHNTVFWYRQTMMQGLELLAYFRNRAPLDDSGMPKDRFSAEMPDATLATLKIQPSEPRDSAVYFCASAPRGLPNSTDTQYFGPGTRLTVL.

The chain carries TRBV6-5 and TRBJ2-7; maybe TRBD1 (5 bases). The CDR3 sequence is 15 residues long. CDR1 is MNHEY and CDR2 is SVGAGI in the germline V gene. V lost 5 bases, J lost 3 bases, and 17 bases lay in between. CDR3 in amino acids: CASSTSDKGYYEQYF. In DNA form, the CDR3 reads TGTGCCAGCAGTACCTCGGACAAGGGCTACTACGAGCAGTACTTC.

The chain couples TRBV11-3 to TRBJ2-3; 8 nucleotides line up with TRBD2. Trimming at V came to 3 bases and at J to 3 bases, leaving 5 bases not matched to a gene. The CDR3 has 15 residues. From germline, CDR1 is SGHNT and CDR2 YENEEA. The CDR3 region has the DNA TGTGCCAGCAGCTTCAGAAGCGGGAGTACAGATACGCAGTATTTT. This codes for CASSFRSGSTDTQYF.

This clone was seen more than once but under ten times. The chain uses TRBV6-5 and TRBJ2-5; D is uncertain. The V end lost 3 bases, the J end lost 5 bases, and 7 bases lay between the germline ends. The CDR3 is 12 residues long. Germline V gives CDR1 MNHEY, CDR2 SVGAGI. CDR3: CASSYLTETQYF. CDR3 nucleotides: TGTGCCAGCAGTTATCTAACGGAGACCCAGTACTTC.

CDR3 region: CSVERWRGGPETQYF. CDR3 bases: TGCAGCGTTGAACGCTGGCGGGGGGGCCCGGAGACCCAGTACTTC. V and J are TRBV29-1 and TRBJ2-5, with 9 bases identical to TRBD2. Germline V gives CDR1 SQVTM, CDR2 ANQGSEA. V shed 2 bases and J 5 bases; nucleotides not matched to a gene: 9. The CDR3 is 15 residues long.

The count of this clone is one. The chain employs TRBV24-1 and TRBJ1-2; D is uncertain. The CDR3 consists of 11 residues. Germline values: CDR1 KGHDR, CDR2 SFDVKD. The V end lost 9 bases, the J end lost 3 bases, and 7 bases lay between the germline ends. The CDR3 spells CATWADYGYTF. CDR3 in DNA: TGTGCCACCTGGGCCGACTATGGCTACACCTTC.

In this sample, this clone is hyperexpanded. The rearrangement links TRBV14 to TRBJ1-1; 8 nucleotides agree with TRBD1. Losses at the gene ends were 4 bases for V and 11 bases for J; bases not matched to a gene: 6. There are 12 residues in the CDR3. CDR1 SGHDN and CDR2 FVKESK come from the germline V gene. In DNA, the CDR3 is TGTGCCAGCAGCCCGGACAGGGTGTATGCTTTCTTT. The encoded protein is CASSPDRVYAFF.

V gene TRBV12-3 or TRBV12-4 combines with J gene TRBJ2-5; no firm D call. Trimming took 3 bases from V and 1 from J, leaving 6 bases between them. This CDR3 is built from 13 residues. CDR3 coding DNA: TGTGCCAGCAGTTTCGAGGCCCAAGAGACCCAGTACTTC. It yields the protein CASSFEAQETQYF.

This CDR3 is CSARRQGNTEAFF. In DNA form, the CDR3 reads TGCAGCGCGAGGAGACAGGGGAACACTGAAGCTTTCTTT. This chain uses TRBV29-1 with TRBJ1-1, with 7 bases aligning to TRBD1. Germline V gene sequence: CDR1 SQVTM, CDR2 ANQGSEA. Trimming took 7 bases from V and 1 from J; bases not matched to a gene: 6. The CDR3 covers 13 residues.

The chain couples TRBV5-4 to TRBJ2-5, with D possibly TRBD2 on 9 matching bases. Germline V CDR1 and CDR2: SGHNT, YYREEE (reference sequence). V lost 0 bases and J lost 2, with 17 bases in between. The CDR3 extends over 17 amino acids. CDR3 sequence: CASSLAGGGLAQETQYF. The CDR3 DNA sequence: TGTGCCAGCAGCTTGGCAGGGGGCGGACTAGCGCAAGAGACCCAGTACTTC.

Regarding this clone: The same CDR3 can be traced to other DNA sequences in this sample. This rearrangement joins TRBV28 to TRBJ2-5; D unclear. CDR1 MDHEN and CDR2 SYDVKM come from the germline V gene. The CDR3 sequence is 13 residues long. Trimming left V 6 bases short and J 1 base short, with 9 bases between. CDR3 DNA sequence: TGTGCCAGCAGGAAGAACACCCAAGAGACCCAGTACTTC. As protein: CASRKNTQETQYF. Full variable domain (remainder filled in from reference TRBV28 and TRBJ2-5): DVKVTQSSRYLVKRTGEKVFLECVQDMDHENMFWYRQDPGLGLRLIYFSYDVKMKEKGDIPEGYSVSREKKERFSLILESASTNQTSMYLCASRKNTQETQYFGPGTRLLVL.

This clone appeared a single time. The rearrangement joins TRBV3-1 (or the pseudogene TRBV3-2) to TRBJ2-7; D gene unclear. The germline CDR1 and CDR2 sequences are LGHDT and YNNKEL (reference sequence). The CDR3 extends over 15 amino acids. Between the trimmed V and J ends, which lost 0 bases and 0 bases, there was a span of 9 bases. DNA of the CDR3: TGTGCCAGCAGCCAAGATTGGGCAAACTCCTACGAGCAGTACTTC. Encoded protein: CASSQDWANSYEQYF.

CDR3 nucleotide sequence: TGTGCCAGCAGCTTATCATATGCAGGGGACGATGGCTACACCTTC. This encodes CASSLSYAGDDGYTF. This sequence joins TRBV7-2 and TRBJ1-2; perhaps TRBD1 as D (6 bases). Trimming shortened V by 2 bases and J by 6 bases, and 16 bases separated the two germline ends. This CDR3 is built from 15 residues. Germline V gives CDR1 SGHTA, CDR2 FQGNSA. The whole variable domain, remainder taken from reference TRBV7-2 and TRBJ1-2, is GAGVSQSPSNKVTEKGKDVELRCDPISGHTALYWYRQSLGQGLEFLIYFQGNSAPDKSGLPSDRFSAERTGGSVSTLTIQRTQQEDSAVYLCASSLSYAGDDGYTFGSGTRLTVV.

This clone has just a few counts. The chain is built from TRBV5-4 and TRBJ1-2; D gene ambiguous. Germline V gene sequence: CDR1 SGHNT, CDR2 YYREEE (reference sequence). Between the trimmed V and J ends, which lost 4 bases and 1 base, there was a span of 11 bases. CDR3 length equals 14 residues. The CDR3 sequence is CASSQMTNNYGYTF. The CDR3, as DNA: TGTGCCAGCAGCCAAATGACAAATAACTATGGCTACACCTTC.

The V call is TRBV18, the J call TRBJ2-1, with 9 bases matching TRBD2. V trimming: 6 bases; J trimming: 7 bases; junction bases outside the gene matches: 4. The CDR3 contains 13 residues. The germline gives CDR1 KGHSH, CDR2 LQKENI. CDR3 protein: CASSLAGRNEQFF. The CDR3 coding sequence is TGTGCCAGCTCGCTAGCGGGGCGTAATGAGCAGTTCTTC. The full variable domain, rest sourced from reference TRBV18 and TRBJ2-1, is NAGVMQNPRHLVRRRGQEARLRCSPMKGHSHVYWYRQLPEEGLKFMVYLQKENIIDESGMPKERFSAEFPKEGPSILRIQQVVRGDSAAYFCASSLAGRNEQFFGPGTRLTVL.

The rearrangement uses TRBV5-1 and TRBJ2-5; D unresolved. With 0 bases removed from V and 7 bases from J, the gap between germline ends came to 10 bases. Germline values: CDR1 SGHRS, CDR2 YFSETQ. This CDR3 has 13 amino acids. The CDR3 DNA is TGCGCCAGCAGCTTGGAGATGATCGGGACCCAGTACTTC. It translates to CASSLEMIGTQYF.

This clone appeared a single time. The genes are TRBV19 and TRBJ1-5; D is unresolved. Germline assignment: CDR1 LNHDA and CDR2 SQIVND (reference sequence). This CDR3 is 16 amino acids long. With 0 bases removed from V and 3 bases from J, the gap between germline ends came to 12 bases. CDR3 in DNA: TGTGCCAGTAGTATAGACCCAGCGGGAGTCAATCAGCCCCAGCATTTT. It is translated as CASSIDPAGVNQPQHF.

Turning to this clone: One end of the junction fails to match germline, which may point to a read error. The chain carries TRBV2 and TRBJ2-3, with 7 bases matching TRBD2. The CDR3 consists of 15 residues. The germline CDR1 and CDR2 sequences are SNHLY and FYNNEI. The DNA for the CDR3 is TGTGCCAGCAAGTTGCAGGAGACTAGCATAGATACGCAGTATTTT. Its protein product is CASKLQETSIDTQYF.

CDR3 loop: CASSSRGGGTDTQYF. In DNA, the CDR3 is TGTGCCAGCTCGAGCCGAGGGGGCGGCACAGATACGCAGTATTTT. The V call is TRBV18, the J call TRBJ2-3; 7 bases line up with TRBD1. The CDR3 has 15 residues. After removal of 6 bases from V and 1 base from J, the junction contained 7 bases not matched to a gene. In germline, CDR1 is KGHSH, CDR2 LQKENI.

The CDR3 bases are TGTGCCAGCAGCCATCAAGACAGGGAGGGCTACACCTTC. Translation: CASSHQDREGYTF. The chain couples TRBV6-5 to TRBJ1-2; 7 bases are shared with TRBD1. The CDR3 has 13 residues. V shed 6 bases, J shed 8 bases, and the junction held 9 bases outside the gene matches. Germline CDR1 MNHEY, CDR2 SVGAGI.